Given below is one TCR beta chain in context. The trim removed 8 bases at V and 6 bases at J, leaving 5 bases unmatched. CDR3 length equals 13 residues. Germline V lookup: CDR1 MDHEN, CDR2 SYDVKM. Sequenced by immunoSEQ multiplex PCR; TCRdb stores in-frame clones only, minus some. The sample has some 260,000 clones, around 88% seen once. Seattle researchers signed up patients amid active infection and tracked them longitudinally. The sample belongs to a study of blood T cell repertoires in COVID-19. Study background: Both acute and convalescent COVID-19 samples were obtained from the United States, Italy and Spain.

Sequenced sample: peripheral blood. This clonotype was sampled from a woman under 40 with COVID-19, enrolled during active disease. This sequence joins TRBV28 and TRBJ2-2; 8 bases align to TRBD1. The CDR3 DNA reads TGTGCCAGCTCTGACAGGGGAGCCGGGGAGCTGTTTTTT. Protein product: CASSDRGAGELFF.